These 8 T cell receptor beta chains originate from one sample sequenced in a study of T cells in Graves' hyperthyroidism and ophthalmopathy. RNA transcripts provided the source from which TCR beta CDR3 regions were amplified. During a first-round RT-PCR of the TCR CDR3, the HTBI primer set was used. Each CDR3 protein is one row after TCRdb ran MiXCR on the multiplex PCR reads. The table shows 800,000 or so distinct CDR3 sequences, with 35% to 40% occurring only once. Sequencing used blood. These receptors were taken from a man between 18 and 29 years old with Graves' hyperthyroidism.

The chain uses TRBV4-1 and TRBJ2-7; D gene ambiguous. This CDR3 comprises 14 residues. Germline V gene lookup returns CDR1 MGHRA and CDR2 YSYEKL. The V and J ends lost 0 bases and 2 bases respectively, with 8 bases between them. The CDR3 here is CASSQDRSPYEQYF. DNA for the CDR3: TGCGCCAGCAGCCAAGATCGGTCACCCTACGAGCAGTACTTC.

The V call is TRBV7-3, the J call TRBJ2-2, with D perhaps TRBD1 or TRBD2 (5 bases each). Germline assignment: CDR1 SGHTA and CDR2 FQGTGA. The CDR3 spans 16 residues. V lost 7 bases and J 4 bases, leaving 19 bases between the germline ends. Written as DNA, the CDR3 is TGTGCCAGCACCCCTTTCCCGGGTGGGACCACCGGGGAGCTGTTTTTT. This encodes CASTPFPGGTTGELFF.

A word on this clonotype: A read error is possible here, since a much larger clone lies one base away. It is likely a read error, because the conserved phenylalanine at the end of the CDR3 is missing. The chain links TRBV7-3 to TRBJ1-1; maybe TRBD1 (5 bases). Looked up from germline, CDR1 is SGHTA and CDR2 is FQGTGA. With 5 bases removed from V and 4 bases from J, the gap between germline ends came to 11 bases. This CDR3 region has 13 residues. This chain's CDR3 is CASSPLGGTEAFL. The CDR3 DNA reads TGTGCCAGCAGCCCCTTGGGGGGCACTGAAGCTTTCCTT.

In this sample, this clonotype turned up many times. The J gene is TRBJ1-5, the V gene TRBV10-3; 8 nucleotides line up with TRBD1. Trimming at V came to 6 bases and at J to 3 bases, leaving 1 base not matched to a gene. Germline CDR1 is ENHRY and CDR2 is SYGVKD. The CDR3 contains 13 residues. The CDR3 DNA follows: TGTGCCATCAGGGACAGGGACAATCAGCCCCAGCATTTT. Protein: CAIRDRDNQPQHF.

This clonotype was counted only a few times. The chain has TRBV9 and TRBJ1-1, with 10 bases aligning to TRBD1. This CDR3 has 14 residues. Trimming took 4 bases from V and 4 from J; bases not matched to a gene: 4. Per germline, CDR1 SGDLS and CDR2 YYNGEE. Here the CDR3 DNA reads TGTGCCAGCAGCTCGGACAGGGGGGCCACTGAAGCTTTCTTT. The encoded protein is CASSSDRGATEAFF.

The V and J genes are TRBV25-1 and TRBJ1-1; D gene unclear. CDR3 length: 12 amino acids. Trimming cost V 5 bases and J 4 bases, with 8 bases left between them. The germline V gene has CDR1 MGHDK and CDR2 SYGVNS. CDR3 sequence reads: CASSTQFTEAFF. The DNA for the CDR3 is TGTGCCAGCAGTACACAGTTCACTGAAGCTTTCTTT. Together with reference TRBV25-1 and TRBJ1-1, the CDR3 gives the full variable domain: EADIYQTPRYLVIGTGKKITLECSQTMGHDKMYWYQQDPGMELHLIHYSYGVNSTEKGDLSSESTVSRIRTEHFPLTLESARPSHTSQYLCASSTQFTEAFFGQGTRLTVV.

Regarding this clonotype: Sequence at one end of the junction differs from germline and may be a read error. This chain joins TRBV2 and TRBJ1-6; D is ambiguous. The CDR3 length is 10 residues. The germline gives CDR1 SNHLY, CDR2 FYNNEI. CDR3 coding DNA: TGTGCCAGCAGTGAGGACCTCCTCCTCTTT. The encoded protein is CASSEDLLLF.

The chain employs TRBV4-3 and TRBJ1-4; a weak D match, TRBD1 (5 bases). Trimming stripped 0 bases from V and 4 bases from J, with 15 bases between. This CDR3 comprises 17 residues. Germline loops: CDR1 LGHNA, CDR2 YSLEER. In DNA form, the CDR3 reads TGCGCCAGCAGCCAAGATACAGGAGTGACAAGTAATGAAAAACTGTTTTTT. Its translation is CASSQDTGVTSNEKLFF.